The 19 T cell receptor beta chains below were found in one sample sequenced in a study of T cell responses to AZD1222 COVID-19 vaccine. Assay: immunoSEQ multiplex PCR; the TCRdb copy retains only in-frame clones and omits some. The sample holds under 200,000 clones, about 90% seen once. The sample here was peripheral blood, taken 28 days after the second AZD1222 dose. All receptors come from an adult who received the AZD1222 COVID-19 vaccine.

The genes are TRBV7-3 and TRBJ2-1; D remains unclear. This CDR3 spans 13 amino acids. The germline V and J ends were trimmed by 5 bases and 10 bases, with 15 bases remaining between them. From germline, CDR1 is SGHTA and CDR2 FQGTGA. The CDR3 reads CASSPPHTPEQFF. The CDR3 region has the DNA TGTGCCAGCAGCCCCCCCCATACTCCCGAGCAGTTCTTC. The full variable domain, its missing parts supplied by reference TRBV7-3 and TRBJ2-1, is GAGVSQTPSNKVTEKGKYVELRCDPISGHTALYWYRQSLGQGPEFLIYFQGTGAADDSGLPNDRFFAVRPEGSVSTLKIQRTERGDSAVYLCASSPPHTPEQFFGPGTRLTVL.

The rearrangement uses TRBV18 and TRBJ1-2, with a tentative D call TRBD1 (5 bases). Germline-derived CDR1 and CDR2 are KGHSH and LQKENI. V shed 1 base and J shed 3 bases, with 9 bases lying between them. The CDR3 runs to 14 residues. The CDR3 coding sequence is TGTGCCAGCTCACCACTACAGGCTTACTATGGCTACACCTTC. This translates into CASSPLQAYYGYTF.

This clone was seen a few times. The chain combines TRBV2 with TRBJ1-5, with D tentatively TRBD1 (5 bases). Germline values: CDR1 SNHLY, CDR2 FYNNEI. This CDR3 contains 14 residues. V dropped 4 bases and J dropped 0 bases, with 7 bases sitting between them. CDR3 residues: CASSGGYSNQPQHF. The CDR3 DNA is TGTGCCAGCAGTGGGGGGTATAGCAATCAGCCCCAGCATTTT.

Concerning this clone itself: Other DNA sequences in this specimen translate into the identical CDR3. The chain employs TRBV30 and TRBJ1-5; D unclear. The CDR3 is 13 residues long. The germline V and J ends were trimmed by 2 bases and 0 bases, with 5 bases remaining between them. The germline gives CDR1 GTSNPN, CDR2 SVGIG (reference sequence). The CDR3 here is CAWSRDSNQPQHF. As DNA, the CDR3 is TGTGCCTGGAGTAGGGATAGCAATCAGCCCCAGCATTTT.

J is TRBJ2-2 and V is TRBV19; 9 bases align to TRBD1. Germline V gives CDR1 LNHDA, CDR2 SQIVND (reference sequence). V lost 5 bases to trimming and J lost 6 bases; unmatched junction nucleotides: 4. CDR3 length equals 14 residues. The CDR3 nucleotides are TGTGCCAGTAGTCCCGGACAGGGGTCCGGGGAGCTGTTTTTT. It specifies CASSPGQGSGELFF.

The chain joins TRBV7-2 to TRBJ2-7; no reliable D call. Germline-derived CDR1 and CDR2 are SGHTA and FQGNSA. CDR3 length: 14 residues. V gave up 1 base and J gave up 0 bases, with 7 bases separating them. CDR3 sequence: CASSLGRYSYEQYF. The CDR3 DNA sequence: TGTGCCAGCAGCTTAGGCAGATACTCCTACGAGCAGTACTTC.

The chain employs TRBV5-6 and TRBJ2-2; possible D gene TRBD1, 6 bases. The germline gives CDR1 SGHDT, CDR2 YYEEEE. The CDR3 runs to 17 residues. Deletions cut 1 base from V and 0 bases from J, with 13 bases between. DNA of the CDR3: TGTGCCAGCAGCTTGTTCCTCGGGACACCGAACACCGGGGAGCTGTTTTTT. Its translation: CASSLFLGTPNTGELFF.

The chain recombines TRBV19 with TRBJ1-5, with 11 bases identical to TRBD1. The germline V gene has CDR1 LNHDA and CDR2 SQIVND (reference sequence). With 6 bases clipped from V and 5 bases from J, the junction kept 6 bases outside the gene matches. The CDR3 totals 15 residues. The CDR3 DNA reads as TGTGCCAGTAGGACCGGACAGGGGGCGTATCAGCCCCAGCATTTT. It is translated as CASRTGQGAYQPQHF. Drawing the rest from reference TRBV19 and TRBJ1-5, the complete variable domain is DGGITQSPKYLFRKEGQNVTLSCEQNLNHDAMYWYRQDPGQGLRLIYYSQIVNDFQKGDIAEGYSVSREKKESFPLTVTSAQKNPTAFYLCASRTGQGAYQPQHFGDGTRLSIL.

The chain employs TRBV30 and TRBJ1-5; TRBD1 aligns across 7 bases. V shed 3 bases and J 0 bases; nucleotides not matched to a gene: 5. The CDR3 runs to 15 residues. CDR1 and CDR2 from the germline V gene are GTSNPN and SVGIG (reference sequence). CDR3: CAWRSTGISNQPQHF. CDR3 coding DNA: TGTGCCTGGAGGTCGACAGGGATTAGCAATCAGCCCCAGCATTTT.

The chain couples TRBV7-2 to TRBJ1-3; D is uncertain. From germline, CDR1 is SGHTA and CDR2 FQGNSA. The CDR3 has 12 amino acids. The ends were cut back, 5 bases at V and 4 bases at J, with 6 bases in the middle. The CDR3 DNA follows: TGTGCCAGCAGCCCCCCGGGAAACACCATATATTTT. It is translated as CASSPPGNTIYF.

The chain has TRBV6-1 and TRBJ2-1; 7 positions match TRBD2. The germline V gene has CDR1 MNHNS and CDR2 SASEGT. After removal of 4 bases from V and 7 bases from J, the junction contained 7 bases not matched to a gene. The CDR3 has 14 residues. The DNA of the CDR3 is TGTGCCAGCAGTGCAGCGGGACCTGCTAATGAGCAGTTCTTC. Protein sequence: CASSAAGPANEQFF.

V gene TRBV11-3 combines with J gene TRBJ2-5; D may be TRBD1 (6 bases). The CDR3 consists of 15 residues. CDR1 is SGHNT, CDR2 YENEEA, per germline. The ends were cut back, 4 bases at V and 1 base at J, with 13 bases in the middle. The CDR3 spells CASSSSTGRQETQYF. CDR3 nucleotide sequence: TGTGCCAGCAGCTCCTCGACAGGACGCCAAGAGACCCAGTACTTC.

The chain combines TRBV28 with TRBJ2-3, with a tentative D call TRBD1 (6 bases). V was cut by 6 bases and J by 0 bases, with 10 bases left in between. This CDR3 spans 14 amino acids. CDR1 and CDR2 (germline): MDHEN, SYDVKM. The CDR3 DNA follows: TGTGCCAGCAGGCAGACAGGAAGCACAGATACGCAGTATTTT. It codes for CASRQTGSTDTQYF.

The chain employs TRBV7-2 and TRBJ2-5; a possible D gene is TRBD1 (6 bases). V lost 4 bases, J lost 5 bases, and 11 bases lay in between. Germline V gene sequence: CDR1 SGHTA, CDR2 FQGNSA. The length of the CDR3 is 13 residues. The CDR3 spells CASSSYREETQYF. DNA of the CDR3: TGTGCCAGCAGCTCCTACAGGGAGGAGACCCAGTACTTC.

CDR3 in DNA: TGCGCCAGCAGCCCGACAGGGTCTAACTATGGCTACACCTTC. Amino acid sequence: CASSPTGSNYGYTF. The chain recombines TRBV4-1 with TRBJ1-2; 7 positions match TRBD1. J gave up 0 bases and V 4 bases, and 2 bases lay outside the gene matches. In germline, CDR1 is MGHRA, CDR2 YSYEKL. CDR3 length equals 14 residues.

The genes are TRBV19 and TRBJ1-1; 7 bases are a match to TRBD1. J lost 10 bases, V lost 3 bases, and 14 bases had no gene match. The CDR3 is 15 residues long. Germline V gene lookup returns CDR1 LNHDA and CDR2 SQIVND (reference sequence). CDR3 residues: CASSMLGQPNRGAFF. The CDR3 nucleotides are TGTGCCAGTAGTATGCTCGGACAGCCGAACAGGGGAGCTTTCTTT.

This chain joins TRBV6-2 or TRBV6-3 and TRBJ1-2, with D possibly TRBD1 on 5 matching bases. Germline CDR1 MNHEY, CDR2 SVGEGT. This CDR3 spans 14 amino acids. V was trimmed by 6 bases and J by 2 bases, leaving 13 bases between them. The CDR3 protein is CASSPGTANYGYTF. The CDR3 region has the DNA TGTGCCAGCAGCCCGGGGACTGCAAACTATGGCTACACCTTC.

V usage is TRBV18 and J usage is TRBJ1-2, with a possible D match to TRBD1 (6 bases). Germline values: CDR1 KGHSH, CDR2 LQKENI. The CDR3 spans 15 residues. Trimming took off 3 bases at V and 4 bases at J, with 15 bases between the two ends. CDR3 DNA: TGTGCCAGCTCACCCCAGTCAGGGGTGAGCTATGGCTACACCTTC. Translated: CASSPQSGVSYGYTF.

This clone was counted once. The chain couples TRBV7-8 to TRBJ1-3; D gene uncertain. CDR1 is SGHVS and CDR2 is FQNEAQ in the germline V gene. There are 17 residues in the CDR3. With 0 bases removed from V and 0 bases from J, the gap between germline ends came to 12 bases. The CDR3 coding sequence is TGTGCCAGCAGCTTAGCGCGGGGTGCCGTCTCTGGAAACACCATATATTTT. It yields the protein CASSLARGAVSGNTIYF. The variable domain in full, with the rest retrieved from reference TRBV7-8 and TRBJ1-3, is GAGVSQSPRYKVAKRGQDVALRCDPISGHVSLFWYQQALGQGPEFLTYFQNEAQLDKSGLPSDRFFAERPEGSVSTLKIQRTQQEDSAVYLCASSLARGAVSGNTIYFGEGSWLTVV.